This T cell receptor (beta chain) was retrieved from a study of cytotoxic CD8 clonotypes in ibrutinib-treated CLL. Turning to the study itself: Following treatment for a median about 13 months, range 6 to 36, response samples were then taken.

Profiling relied on immunoSEQ multiplex PCR, and the TCRdb table lists in-frame clones only, not all of them. Among approximately 91,000 clones, around 79% were seen once, and the ten largest hold approximately 4.4%. This clone occurred once. The CDR3 loop spans 12 amino acids. The V gene's germline CDR1 is MNHEY and CDR2 SMNVEV (reference sequence). V lost 6 bases and J lost 1, with 4 bases in between. The clonotype was recovered from a human donor with chronic lymphocytic leukemia. The sequencing used PBMCs, collected after 12 months of ibrutinib treatment. This sequence joins TRBV27 and TRBJ2-1; D is uncertain. This CDR3 is CASRISYNEQFF. The CDR3 nucleotides are TGTGCCAGCAGGATATCCTACAATGAGCAGTTCTTC.